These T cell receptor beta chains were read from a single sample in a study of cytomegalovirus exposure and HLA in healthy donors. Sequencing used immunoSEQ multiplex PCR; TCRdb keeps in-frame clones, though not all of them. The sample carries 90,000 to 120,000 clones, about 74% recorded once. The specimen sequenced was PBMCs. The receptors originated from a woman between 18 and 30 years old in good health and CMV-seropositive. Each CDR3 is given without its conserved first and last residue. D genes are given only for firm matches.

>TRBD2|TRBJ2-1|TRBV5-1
ASSLAVAGVVNEQF
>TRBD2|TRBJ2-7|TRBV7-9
ASSLGAGRAHEQY
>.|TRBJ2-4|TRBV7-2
ASTPVGGQVIQY
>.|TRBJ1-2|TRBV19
ASSRGTLNYGYT
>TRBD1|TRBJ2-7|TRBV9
ASSPRDRGLSYEQY
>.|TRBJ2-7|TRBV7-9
ASSSFGSLEQY
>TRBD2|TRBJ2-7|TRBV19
ASSIVDSGSYEQY
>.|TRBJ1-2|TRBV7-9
ASSNDYLDTTHGYT
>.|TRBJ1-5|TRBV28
ASRPTGEQYIFWNQPQH
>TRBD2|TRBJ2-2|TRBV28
ASRPGLAGSNTGELF
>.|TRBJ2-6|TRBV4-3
ASSQNTGTGANVLT
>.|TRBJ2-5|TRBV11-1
ASSLGETQY
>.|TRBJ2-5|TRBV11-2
ASSPQETQY
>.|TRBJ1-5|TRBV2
ASSTGNQPQH
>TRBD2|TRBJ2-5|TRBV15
ATSPWTSGRAEGETQY
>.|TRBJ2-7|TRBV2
ASSELPGAADEQY
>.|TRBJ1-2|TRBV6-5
ASSYSSGNYGYT
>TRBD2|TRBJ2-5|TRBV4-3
ASSRELAGVAETQY
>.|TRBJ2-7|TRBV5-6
ASSLPGPYEQY
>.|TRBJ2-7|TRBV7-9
ASSLSYEQY
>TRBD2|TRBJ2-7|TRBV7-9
ASSLSGVFYEQY
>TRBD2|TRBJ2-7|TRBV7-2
ASSLAPGGLMASYEQY
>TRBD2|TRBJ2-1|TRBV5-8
ASSSFSGRAINEQF
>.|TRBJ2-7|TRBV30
AWTVNDLSYEQY
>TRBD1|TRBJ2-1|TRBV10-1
ASSEQRTGKGNEQF
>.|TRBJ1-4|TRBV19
ASSMRWEKLF
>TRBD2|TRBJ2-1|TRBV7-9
SSSLELAELNEQF
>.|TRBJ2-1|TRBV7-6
ASSLGPAGSYNEQF
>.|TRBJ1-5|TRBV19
ASSITGSGSNQPQH
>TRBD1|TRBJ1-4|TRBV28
ASSLGTGATNEKLF
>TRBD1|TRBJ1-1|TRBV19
ASSTGEYTEAF
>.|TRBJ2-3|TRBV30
AWSVTTGHGTDTQY